Listed below are T cell receptor beta chains from one sample, sequenced in a study of cytomegalovirus exposure and HLA in healthy donors. The assay was immunoSEQ multiplex PCR, and TCRdb's table has in-frame clones only and misses some. The sample includes under 95,000 clones, around 79% of them seen just once. Sequencing input: PBMCs. Receptor source: a middle-aged woman in good health and CMV-seropositive. The CDR3 runs from the conserved cysteine through the conserved F or W. D genes are given only for firm matches. A clone size is listed for some rows: how often the clone was seen (once, few, many), or a class if it is expanded.

size	length	V	J	D	CDR3	DNA
.	13	TRBV27	TRBJ2-1	.	CASSSIHGNEQFF	TGTGCCAGCAGTTCTATACACGGGAATGAGCAGTTCTTC
.	18	TRBV5-1	TRBJ2-7	TRBD1	CASSAPGATGGFSYEQYF	TGCGCCAGCAGCGCACCAGGGGCAACAGGGGGCTTCTCCTACGAGCAGTACTTC
.	16	TRBV7-3	TRBJ1-2	TRBD1	CASSLTRVQGGYGYTF	TGTGCCAGCAGCTTAACGAGGGTCCAGGGGGGCTATGGCTACACCTTC
.	11	TRBV20-1	TRBJ1-1	.	CSASLGGYAFF	TGCAGTGCTAGTTTAGGGGGTTATGCTTTCTTT
.	16	TRBV5-1	TRBJ2-2	TRBD2	CASSSLAGGPSGELFF	TGCGCCAGCAGCTCTCTCGCGGGAGGGCCTAGCGGGGAGCTGTTTTTT
.	15	TRBV7-9	TRBJ2-1	.	CASSLAGGAPGEQFF	TGTGCCAGCAGCTTAGCTGGCGGGGCCCCAGGTGAGCAGTTCTTC
few	12	TRBV7-7	TRBJ2-2	TRBD2	CASSPTSGGLFF	TGTGCTAGCAGCCCCACTAGCGGGGGGCTGTTTTTT
.	16	TRBV27	TRBJ2-1	.	CASSLWSDLRDNEQFF	TGTGCCAGCAGTTTATGGTCTGACTTGAGGGACAATGAGCAGTTCTTC
few	12	TRBV15	TRBJ1-1	.	CATSTVNTEAFF	TGTGCCACCAGCACCGTTAACACTGAAGCTTTCTTT
.	15	TRBV5-1	TRBJ1-1	.	CASSPREGLNTEAFF	TGCGCCAGCAGCCCCCGAGAGGGATTGAACACTGAAGCTTTCTTT
few	15	TRBV6-5	TRBJ1-5	.	CASSASTGWGQPQHF	TGTGCCAGCAGTGCCTCAACAGGGTGGGGTCAGCCCCAGCATTTT
few	17	TRBV28	TRBJ2-7	.	CASSCRLSKPESYEQYF	TGTGCCAGCAGCTGCCGACTTTCAAAACCAGAATCCTACGAGCAGTACTTC
.	14	TRBV5-5	TRBJ2-7	TRBD1	CASRWTGGEYEQYF	TGTGCCAGCAGATGGACAGGGGGCGAGTACGAGCAGTACTTC
.	16	TRBV7-2	TRBJ2-2	TRBD1	CASSLGGQGLIGELFF	TGTGCCAGCAGCTTAGGTGGACAGGGTTTAATCGGGGAGCTGTTTTTT
few	13	TRBV5-6	TRBJ1-5	.	CASSLARDQPQHF	TGTGCCAGCAGCTTGGCAAGAGATCAGCCCCAGCATTTT
.	15	TRBV5-6	TRBJ1-2	.	CASSYGTQNNYGYTF	TGTGCCAGCAGCTATGGGACACAAAATAACTATGGCTACACCTTC
.	16	TRBV5-1	TRBJ2-7	TRBD2	CASSLGGTSGSYEQYF	TGCGCCAGCAGCTTGGGTGGGACTAGCGGCTCCTACGAGCAGTACTTC
.	14	TRBV19	TRBJ1-3	.	CASSSLGQGNTIYF	TGTGCCAGTAGTTCCCTTGGACAGGGAAACACCATATATTTT
.	14	TRBV7-9	TRBJ1-2	TRBD1	CASTIRAGGYGYTF	TGTGCCAGCACCATTAGGGCAGGGGGGTATGGCTACACCTTC
few	12	TRBV7-2	TRBJ2-3	.	CASSLRLDTQYF	TGTGCCAGCAGCTTACGTCTAGATACGCAGTATTTT
once	17	TRBV5-1	TRBJ1-1	.	CASSQKNAGTPNTEAFF	TGCGCCAGCAGCCAAAAAAATGCCGGGACACCGAACACTGAAGCTTTCTTT
.	12	TRBV7-2	TRBJ1-5	.	CASSLIRQPQHF	TGTGCCAGCAGCTTAATCCGGCAGCCCCAGCATTTT
.	15	TRBV7-2	TRBJ2-7	.	CASSLQRLSSYEQYF	TGTGCCAGCAGCCTCCAGCGGCTAAGCTCCTACGAGCAGTACTTC
.	14	TRBV7-3	TRBJ1-1	.	CASKPGGGRTEAFF	TGTGCCAGCAAACCCGGGGGCGGGAGGACTGAAGCTTTCTTT
.	15	TRBV27	TRBJ2-1	TRBD2	CASSLSGTSGSGVFF	TGTGCCAGCAGTTTATCCGGGACTAGCGGGAGCGGTGTGTTCTTC
.	14	TRBV2	TRBJ1-2	.	CASRPRGGRDGYTF	TGTGCCAGCAGACCTAGGGGGGGCCGGGATGGCTACACCTTC
.	14	TRBV28	TRBJ1-5	.	CASRPPESVQPQHF	TGTGCCAGCCGGCCGCCTGAGAGCGTTCAGCCCCAGCATTTT
.	16	TRBV28	TRBJ2-1	TRBD2	CASSSPVAGSYNEQFF	TGTGCCAGCAGTTCCCCCGTAGCGGGTTCCTACAATGAGCAGTTCTTC
.	15	TRBV9	TRBJ2-3	.	CASSVAGHITDTQYF	TGTGCCAGCAGCGTAGCGGGACACATCACAGATACGCAGTATTTT
few	15	TRBV29-1	TRBJ2-1	TRBD1	CSARKQGVGSIGQFF	TGCAGCGCGCGGAAACAGGGGGTTGGGAGCATTGGGCAGTTCTTC
few	14	TRBV10-3	TRBJ2-5	.	CAIRGGGGTETQYF	TGTGCCATCAGGGGGGGAGGAGGGACGGAGACCCAGTACTTC
.	16	TRBV28	TRBJ2-7	TRBD2	CASSFPAGRNSYEQYF	TGTGCCAGCAGTTTTCCAGCGGGACGCAACTCCTACGAGCAGTACTTC
.	13	TRBV11-2	TRBJ2-7	.	CASSLDPLHEQYF	TGTGCCAGCAGCTTAGACCCCCTCCACGAGCAGTACTTC
few	16	TRBV23-1	TRBJ2-5	.	CATYPEPVDRRETQYF	TGCGCCACATATCCGGAACCCGTTGACAGACGAGAGACCCAGTACTTC
once	14	TRBV7-2	TRBJ1-5	.	CASASGKINQPQHF	TGTGCCAGCGCTTCCGGGAAGATCAATCAGCCCCAGCATTTT
.	15	TRBV9	TRBJ1-1	.	CASSVGSGMNTEAFF	TGTGCCAGCAGCGTAGGTTCCGGGATGAACACTGAAGCTTTCTTT
.	15	TRBV19	TRBJ1-1	TRBD1	CASSQIQGVNTEAFF	TGTGCCAGTAGTCAAATTCAGGGGGTAAACACTGAAGCTTTCTTT
.	15	TRBV28	TRBJ1-1	TRBD1	CASSSARQGAIQAFF	TGTGCCAGCAGTTCCGCCCGACAGGGGGCGATTCAAGCTTTCTTT
.	13	TRBV28	TRBJ2-5	.	CASSAGTLETQYF	TGTGCCAGCAGTGCGGGCACCTTGGAGACCCAGTACTTC
.	14	TRBV19	TRBJ2-3	.	CASSIRSGTDTQYF	TGTGCCAGTAGTATCCGATCGGGCACAGATACGCAGTATTTT
.	18	TRBV4-2	TRBJ1-4	TRBD1	CASSQESPGQGIYEKLFF	TGTGCCAGCAGCCAAGAGAGCCCCGGACAGGGAATTTATGAAAAACTGTTTTTT
.	17	TRBV4-1	TRBJ2-1	TRBD2	CASSQGRGLADYNEQFF	TGCGCCAGCAGCCAAGGGCGAGGCCTAGCGGATTACAATGAGCAGTTCTTC
.	16	TRBV5-1	TRBJ1-4	.	CASSLAGRGRDEKLFF	TGCGCCAGCAGCTTGGCCGGACGGGGGAGGGATGAAAAACTGTTTTTT
once	15	TRBV30	TRBJ2-7	.	CASETRDTSSYEQYF	TGTGCCTCCGAAACCCGGGACACGAGCTCCTACGAGCAGTACTTC
.	18	TRBV5-1	TRBJ2-3	.	CASSLVLVRDRDTDTQYF	TGCGCCAGCAGCTTGGTCTTGGTCCGGGATCGGGACACAGATACGCAGTATTTT
.	14	TRBV7-3	TRBJ2-7	.	CASSSGGGGYEQYF	TGTGCCAGCAGCTCCGGCGGCGGTGGCTACGAGCAGTACTTC
.	15	TRBV6-5	TRBJ2-1	TRBD2	CASNPSGGAWDEQFF	TGTGCCAGCAACCCTAGCGGGGGGGCTTGGGATGAGCAGTTCTTC
.	15	TRBV6-5	TRBJ1-2	TRBD1	CASSRAGTGSYGYTF	TGTGCCAGCAGCCGCGCCGGGACAGGGAGTTATGGCTACACCTTC
.	15	TRBV27	TRBJ1-2	.	CASSFGGALGYGYTF	TGTGCCAGCAGTTTCGGGGGGGCATTGGGCTATGGCTACACCTTC
.	18	TRBV19	TRBJ1-5	.	CASSPLGGAGASNQPQHF	TGTGCCAGTAGCCCCCTGGGGGGGGCTGGGGCTAGCAATCAGCCCCAGCATTTT
.	13	TRBV7-2	TRBJ1-4	TRBD1	CASSPGQNEKLFF	TGTGCCAGCAGCCCGGGACAGAATGAAAAACTGTTTTTT
few	15	TRBV7-9	TRBJ1-1	.	CASSSGAVMNTEAFF	TGTGCCAGCAGCTCGGGTGCGGTTATGAACACTGAAGCTTTCTTT
.	15	TRBV4-3	TRBJ1-2	.	CASSQDSRWSYGYTF	TGCGCCAGCAGCCAAGACTCTAGGTGGAGCTATGGCTACACCTTC
.	15	TRBV2	TRBJ2-2	.	CASRATGSNTGELFF	TGTGCCAGCAGGGCGACGGGATCGAACACCGGGGAGCTGTTTTTT
.	15	TRBV5-5	TRBJ2-7	.	CASSLVVLTSYEQYF	TGTGCCAGCAGCTTGGTAGTTTTAACCTCCTACGAGCAGTACTTC